This T cell receptor (beta chain) appears in the sequencing data of a study of blood T cell repertoires in COVID-19. Study information: Sources were T cells, B-cell-depleted T cells, or PBMCs; the material itself was cDNA or gDNA.

The germline V gene has CDR1 MNHEY and CDR2 SMNVEV (reference sequence). The length of the CDR3 is 15 residues. The V and J ends lost 5 bases and 0 bases respectively, with 12 bases between them. Study processing details: Reference gene primer amplification gave estimated nucleated cell counts. Assay: immunoSEQ multiplex PCR; the TCRdb copy retains only in-frame clones and omits some. V and J calls and clone size follow that table, whereas D and trimming were derived from the DNA. This sample has 140,000 to 150,000 clones, with 75% to 90% found just once. This clone was detected only a few times. Across under 25 US areas, participants ranged in age from 18 to 89 years.

This chain links TRBV27 with TRBJ2-3, with D perhaps matching TRBD2 (6 bases). Sequencing was performed on PBMCs or T cells enriched from blood (not recorded which). This receptor was obtained from a man aged 50 to 59 who had recovered from COVID-19. The CDR3 sequence is CASSPRDSSTDTQYF. The CDR3 DNA follows: TGTGCCAGCAGTCCCCGGGACTCCAGCACAGATACGCAGTATTTT.